The 6 T cell receptor beta chains reported below all come from one sample, sequenced in a study of T cell clones after liver transplantation. Measured with immunoSEQ multiplex PCR; TCRdb has only the in-frame clones, and not every one. This sample carries 45,000 to 60,000 clones, around 70% of them seen once, and the ten largest clones take 8% to 10%. The sample here was CD4+ T cells from blood, taken at the 22-month timepoint. Every receptor here comes from a human patient who received a liver transplant. Some of the T cells might come from the graft donor.

This clone was observed once. The chain joins TRBV28 to TRBJ1-4; 8 bases line up with TRBD1. The CDR3 has 16 amino acids. Germline CDR1 MDHEN, CDR2 SYDVKM. Losses at the gene ends were 5 bases for V and 1 base for J; bases not matched to a gene: 6. CDR3 loop: CASSPPGGGTNEKLFF. The CDR3 DNA reads TGTGCCAGCAGTCCCCCAGGGGGCGGAACTAATGAAAAACTGTTTTTT.

This clone occurred a few times. V usage is TRBV18 and J usage is TRBJ2-2; 8 nucleotides line up with TRBD1. Germline V gene data show CDR1 as KGHSH and CDR2 as LQKENI. The V gene end was trimmed by 5 bases and the J gene end by 3 bases; junction bases not matched to a gene: 11. This CDR3 has 17 amino acids. The CDR3 spells CASSSPGQESYTGELFF. The CDR3 coding sequence is TGTGCCAGCTCATCGCCGGGACAGGAGTCTTACACCGGGGAGCTGTTTTTT.

V and J are TRBV7-9 and TRBJ1-1; no firm D call. The CDR3 length is 15 residues. Trimming stripped 1 base from V and 4 bases from J, with 13 bases between. Germline lookup yields CDR1 SEHNR and CDR2 FQNEAQ (reference sequence). The CDR3 region is CASSLDRLIPTEAFF. The CDR3 nucleotides are TGTGCCAGCAGCTTAGACCGTCTTATTCCCACTGAAGCTTTCTTT.

This clone was seen a single time. The rearrangement joins TRBV2 to TRBJ1-4; 7 positions match TRBD1. This CDR3 has 14 amino acids. V lost 3 bases, J lost 8 bases, and 6 bases stayed unmatched. From germline, CDR1 is SNHLY and CDR2 FYNNEI. The CDR3 DNA follows: TGTGCCAGCAGTGAGTACAGGGGCAAAGAAAAACTGTTTTTT. Its protein is CASSEYRGKEKLFF.

The chain employs TRBV5-3 and TRBJ1-1, with no clear D. TRBV5-3 qualifies as an ORF whose function is uncertain. CDR3 size: 13 residues. V lost 5 bases and J lost 8, with 16 bases in between. Written as DNA, the CDR3 is TGTGCCAGAAGTGACCTATCAAGCTTCGAAGCTTTCTTT. Residues: CARSDLSSFEAFF.

The V gene is TRBV19, the J gene TRBJ1-4; possibly TRBD1 for D (5 bases). Germline CDR1 and CDR2: LNHDA and SQIVND (reference sequence). This CDR3 has 14 amino acids. The germline V and J ends were trimmed by 3 bases and 4 bases, with 9 bases remaining between them. The CDR3 is CASSIGGGNEKLFF. CDR3 nucleotide sequence: TGTGCCAGTAGTATCGGGGGAGGTAATGAAAAACTGTTTTTT.